This TCR beta chain was recorded in a study of a mutant IDH1 vaccine in newly diagnosed glioma. Overall study context: The vaccination schedule gave patients eight doses in weeks 1, 3, 5, 7, 11, 15, 19 and 23. Findings and limits, study-wide: Immune responses arising from the vaccine appeared in 80% to 95% of patients.

Generated by immunoSEQ multiplex PCR, the TCRdb table keeps only in-frame clones and is missing some. Found here are 45,000 to 65,000 clones, 81% of them singletons; the top ten hold approximately 8.1%. Time point in this sample: week 23, last vaccination. All doses held 300 ug of mutant IDH1 20-mer peptide, with topical imiquimod. Trimming removed 3 bases from V and 2 bases from J; junction bases left unmatched: 3. This CDR3 is built from 16 residues. Germline CDR1 SGHRS, CDR2 YFSETQ. Note on this clone: Its antigen remains unidentified.

This receptor was taken from a woman in her thirties or forties with glioma. Some clones in this sample may be carry-over from other donors' samples. The rearrangement joins TRBV5-1 to TRBJ2-7, with 15 nucleotides matching TRBD2. The sequenced sample was PBMCs, obtained from a glioma patient whose treatment included an IDH1 peptide vaccine. The CDR3 DNA is TGCGCCAGCAGCTGGACTAGCGGGGGGGCAGCCTACGAGCAGTACTTC. Translating gives CASSWTSGGAAYEQYF.